What follows describes a single TCR beta chain. Its specificity is not known. The record originates from a study of identical twins. TCRdb itself ran the 5' RACE reads through MiXCR, one entry per CDR3 protein. The sample has 1.5 million to 2 million distinct CDR3 sequences; around a third are singletons. The CDR3 totals 15 residues. With 5 bases clipped from V and 2 bases from J, the junction kept 4 bases outside the gene matches. Germline CDR1 reads MRHNA; CDR2 reads SNTAGT. Study-wide findings and caveats: Out-of-frame alpha sequences that twins shared showed excess low generation probability.

This receptor was obtained from a newborn girl in good health. V is TRBV6-4 and J is TRBJ1-5; 9 nucleotides line up with TRBD1. The sequenced material came from cord blood. This CDR3 reads CASSRTGDGNQPQHF. The CDR3 DNA follows: TGTGCCAGCAGTCGGACAGGGGATGGCAATCAGCCCCAGCATTTT.